A selection of T cell receptor beta chains follows, all from one sample in a study of shared T cell receptors in the human thymus. The table came from immunoSEQ multiplex PCR; TCRdb's copy has only in-frame clones and leaves some out. The sample has about 380,000 clones; roughly 94% are singletons. Sequenced input: thymocytes. These receptor sequences come from a human donor. Each CDR3 is given with its conserved first and last residue. Each record gives: D gene, clone size, J gene, V gene, CDR3 DNA, CDR3 protein. A D gene is named only where the DNA matches it firmly. Only some rows state a clone size, as once, few, many or a class for expanded clones.

TRBD1,NA,TRBJ2-1,TRBV5-8,TGTGCCAGCAGCTTGGTCAGGGCCAGGGGGCCATGGGATGAGCAGTTCTTC,CASSLVRARGPWDEQFF
NA,NA,TRBJ1-5,TRBV6-5,TGTGCCAGCAGTTTTCCGGGACGTGGCAATCAGCCCCAGCATTTT,CASSFPGRGNQPQHF
TRBD1,NA,TRBJ2-5,TRBV30,TGTGCCTGGAGTACAGATGAGACAGGGGGGAAGACCCAGTACTTC,CAWSTDETGGKTQYF
NA,once,TRBJ2-7,TRBV25-1,TGTGCCAGCAGACCCCAAGGGGACACGGCCGGCGAGCAGTACTTC,CASRPQGDTAGEQYF
NA,NA,TRBJ1-1,TRBV28,TGTGCCAGCAGTTCCCCCGTCGGGGGGAGCACTGAAGCTTTCTTT,CASSSPVGGSTEAFF
NA,NA,TRBJ1-5,TRBV6-5,TGTGCCAGCAGTTTAACCCCCGGTAGCAATCAGCCCCAGCATTTT,CASSLTPGSNQPQHF
NA,NA,TRBJ2-1,TRBV9,TGTGCCAGCAGCGTAGGATTTGTTGACCCGGAGATCCATGAGCAGTTCTTC,CASSVGFVDPEIHEQFF
TRBD2,NA,TRBJ2-5,TRBV25-1,TGTGCCAGCAGTACAAAGCTAGCGGGTGCCCGAGAGACCCAGTACTTC,CASSTKLAGARETQYF
NA,NA,TRBJ2-5,TRBV27,TGTGCCAGCACCCCAAGGGGGGGCGGGGAGACCCAGTACTTC,CASTPRGGGETQYF
NA,NA,TRBJ1-2,TRBV28,TGTGCCAGCAGTTTAAAGTACTATGGCTACACCTTC,CASSLKYYGYTF
NA,NA,TRBJ2-2,TRBV19,TGTGCCAGTAGTATAGGGGCCAGGGTGCTCCCCGGGGAGCTGTTTTTT,CASSIGARVLPGELFF
TRBD1,NA,TRBJ1-2,TRBV28,TGTGCCAGCAGCCCAGGGGGCTGGGGCTACACCTTC,CASSPGGWGYTF
TRBD1,NA,TRBJ2-7,TRBV5-4,TGTGCCAGCAGCTTGGGGGGACAGTACGAGCAGTACTTC,CASSLGGQYEQYF
NA,NA,TRBJ2-3,TRBV19,TGTGCCAGTAGTTTATTCAGGGGTAGGACAGATACGCAGTATTTT,CASSLFRGRTDTQYF
TRBD1,NA,TRBJ1-5,TRBV27,TGTGCCAGCCACCCCGGGACAGGGGGCAGCGGCAATCAGCCCCAGCATTTT,CASHPGTGGSGNQPQHF
NA,NA,TRBJ2-7,TRBV10-2,TGCGCCAGCAGTAACACCAGGGTAAGGAGTGCCTACGAGCAGTACTTC,CASSNTRVRSAYEQYF
TRBD1,NA,TRBJ1-1,TRBV5-1,TGCGCCAGCAGGGGCAGGGGGGACACTGAAGCTTTCTTT,CASRGRGDTEAFF
NA,once,TRBJ2-7,TRBV7-9,TGTGCCAGCAGCTACCTCTCAGGGTACGAGCAGTACTTC,CASSYLSGYEQYF
NA,NA,TRBJ2-5,TRBV21-1,TGTGCCAGCAGCCCCCCACAGCGGGTACAAGAGACCCAGTACTTC,CASSPPQRVQETQYF
NA,NA,TRBJ1-2,TRBV11-2,TGTGCCAGCAGCCTTCGGGCGCCTTCGAACGACTATGGCTACACCTTC,CASSLRAPSNDYGYTF
NA,NA,TRBJ1-4,TRBV11-2,TGTGCCAGCAGCTTAGATCCACAGGAGCTCCCTGGTGAAAAACTGTTTTTT,CASSLDPQELPGEKLFF
TRBD2,NA,TRBJ2-7,TRBV28,TGTGCCAGCAGTTTAACCGGACTAGCGGGAGCCTTC,CASSLTGLAGAF
NA,NA,TRBJ2-2,TRBV19,TGTGCCAGTAGTCCCCCGGGGGCCCCGAACACCGGGGAGCTGTTTTTT,CASSPPGAPNTGELFF
NA,once,TRBJ1-5,TRBV7-8,TGTGCCAGCAGCCCTGTCCCGGGACACGAGGTCTTGGGGGGCAATCAGCCCCAGCATTTT,CASSPVPGHEVLGGNQPQHF
NA,NA,TRBJ2-3,TRBV7-9,TGTGCCAGCAGCTTACATGTAGCCCCTAGGCCAGATACGCAGTATTTT,CASSLHVAPRPDTQYF
NA,NA,TRBJ1-2,TRBV7-3,TGTGCCAGCAGCTTAACGGGTGAAAGGGGTTATGGCTACACCTTC,CASSLTGERGYGYTF
NA,NA,TRBJ2-7,TRBV11-1,TGTGCCAGCAGCTTAGGCAGGCCCGAGCAGTACTTC,CASSLGRPEQYF
TRBD1,NA,TRBJ2-3,TRBV28,TGTGCCAGCAGTCCGGGACAGGGAATAGATACGCAGTATTTT,CASSPGQGIDTQYF
NA,once,TRBJ2-5,TRBV21-1,TGTGCCAGCAGCAAAGGCCACCTTCCGGGACAGGGGGGGGTGACCCAGTACTTC,CASSKGHLPGQGGVTQYF
NA,once,TRBJ2-1,TRBV5-1,TGCGCCAGCAGCTCGGACACCTACTCCTACAATGAGCAGTTCTTC,CASSSDTYSYNEQFF
TRBD1,NA,TRBJ2-3,TRBV6-1,TGTGCCAGCACCGGAGACAGGGTGAGGGCGAATACGCAGTATTTT,CASTGDRVRANTQYF
NA,NA,TRBJ2-7,TRBV19,TGTGCCAGTACACCCAATTGGGGGGGCGGTCGGTACGAGCAGTACTTC,CASTPNWGGGRYEQYF
TRBD1,NA,TRBJ2-1,TRBV6-6,TGTGCCAGCAGCACAGGGGGCAATGAGCAGTTCTTC,CASSTGGNEQFF
TRBD2,NA,TRBJ2-1,TRBV29-1,TGCAGCGTTGAAGGACTAGCGGGAGCCTTCCACAATGAGCAGTTCTTC,CSVEGLAGAFHNEQFF
NA,once,TRBJ1-3,TRBV5-1,TGCGCCAGCAGCTTAAACCCGGGGAAATCTGGAAACACCATATATTTT,CASSLNPGKSGNTIYF
TRBD2,NA,TRBJ2-1,TRBV30,TGTGCCTGGAGTGTCTCTTTCGGGACTAGCGGATTCTACAATGAGCAGTTCTTC,CAWSVSFGTSGFYNEQFF
TRBD2,NA,TRBJ2-4,TRBV10-3,TGTGCCATCAGTGAGTCGGGACTAGCGGGAGTAAAAAACATTCAGTACTTC,CAISESGLAGVKNIQYF
NA,once,TRBJ1-2,TRBV14,TGTGCCAGCAGCCAAGAAGGGGGGGCCCTGCCGCCTGCTAACTATGGCTACACCTTC,CASSQEGGALPPANYGYTF
TRBD2,NA,TRBJ2-1,TRBV28,TGTGCCAGCAGTTTAAGGACGGGAGGGACCTACAATGAGCAGTTCTTC,CASSLRTGGTYNEQFF
NA,NA,TRBJ1-5,TRBV28,TGTGCCAGCAGCCCCGGAGATCCCCCCAGGCCCCAGCATTTT,CASSPGDPPRPQHF
TRBD2,once,TRBJ2-5,TRBV5-1,TGCGCCAGCAGGGCCACTAGCGGGGCACCCCAAGAGACCCAGTACTTC,CASRATSGAPQETQYF
NA,NA,TRBJ1-2,TRBV5-1,TGCGCCAGCAGCCCGACAGAGAAACTTTGGGGCTACACCTTC,CASSPTEKLWGYTF
NA,NA,TRBJ2-1,TRBV7-6,TGTGCCAGCAGCTTAGGTCACGCGGCGACTATCGACAATGAGCAGTTCTTC,CASSLGHAATIDNEQFF
TRBD1,NA,TRBJ2-7,TRBV14,TGTGCCAGCAGCCATCCAGGGGGCGCGGGGTACGAGCAGTACTTC,CASSHPGGAGYEQYF
TRBD2,few,TRBJ2-1,TRBV19,TGTGCCAGTAGTACGGGACTAAAGAACAATGAGCAGTTCTTC,CASSTGLKNNEQFF
TRBD2,NA,TRBJ2-3,TRBV7-2,TGTGCCAGCAGCTCCCGACTAGCGGTCACAGATACGCAGTATTTT,CASSSRLAVTDTQYF
NA,NA,TRBJ1-2,TRBV30,TGTGCCTGGAGTTCCCGGGGGGGTAACTATGGCTACACCTTC,CAWSSRGGNYGYTF
TRBD2,NA,TRBJ2-1,TRBV5-1,TGCGCCAGCAGCCGGGAGCGGGAGCACTACAATGAGCAGTTCTTC,CASSREREHYNEQFF
NA,NA,TRBJ2-7,TRBV2,TGTGCCAGCAGTGAAGCGACAGTGTATACCTACGAGCAGTACTTC,CASSEATVYTYEQYF
NA,NA,TRBJ2-1,TRBV19,TGTGCCAGTAGTCCCTCCCCGGCGCTGAGGGAGCAGTTCTTC,CASSPSPALREQFF
TRBD2,NA,TRBJ2-5,TRBV2,TGTGCCAGCAGAACTAGCGGGAGGGAGACCCAGTACTTC,CASRTSGRETQYF
NA,NA,TRBJ2-3,TRBV7-7,TGTGCTAGCAGCCCTCCGGACAGCACAGATACGCAGTATTTT,CASSPPDSTDTQYF
TRBD1,once,TRBJ2-1,TRBV27,TGTGCCAGCAGTTTAGGACAGGGGGAACACCTACAGTACAATGAGCAGTTCTTC,CASSLGQGEHLQYNEQFF
NA,NA,TRBJ2-7,TRBV28,TGTGCCAGCAGGGGCTCCTACGAGCAGTACTTC,CASRGSYEQYF